This TCR beta chain was sequenced during a study of blood T cell repertoires in COVID-19. Study overall: The study drew acute and convalescent COVID-19 samples from the United States, Italy and Spain. The cDNA or gDNA used as material had been derived from T cells, B-cell-depleted T cells, or PBMCs.

This clone has more than one count but fewer than ten. Measured with immunoSEQ multiplex PCR; TCRdb has only the in-frame clones, and not every one. This table has 130,000 or so clones, approximately 84% appearing once. From germline, CDR1 is MGHRA and CDR2 YSYEKL. V gave up 1 base and J gave up 3 bases, with 13 bases separating them. This CDR3 is 15 amino acids long. Sequencing input: peripheral blood. This clonotype was obtained from a human donor in a cohort sampled during active COVID-19. This rearrangement joins TRBV4-1 to TRBJ2-7, with D perhaps TRBD1 (6 bases). The CDR3 nucleotides read TGCGCCAGCAGCCAAGTAGCACAGGACAGCTACGAGCAGTACTTC. The encoded protein is CASSQVAQDSYEQYF.